A single sample gave rise to the 25 T cell receptor beta chains below, sequenced in a study of blood T cell repertoires in COVID-19. TCRdb keeps only in-frame clones here, not all; method: immunoSEQ multiplex PCR. The sample lists over 150,000 clones; 65% to 85% were seen once. Source material: peripheral blood. The source of these receptors is a woman aged 35 to 49 with COVID-19, enrolled during active disease.

The CDR3 region is CASMTGPNTGELFF. In DNA form, the CDR3 reads TGTGCCAGCATGACAGGACCAAACACCGGGGAGCTGTTTTTT. The V call is TRBV28, the J call TRBJ2-2; possible D gene TRBD1, 6 bases. With 7 bases removed from V and 2 bases from J, the gap between germline ends came to 11 bases. Germline values: CDR1 MDHEN, CDR2 SYDVKM. This CDR3 has 14 residues.

This clone has just one count. The J gene is TRBJ2-3, the V gene TRBV18, with a weak D call TRBD1 (6 bases). V was clipped by 4 bases and J by 4 bases, with 12 bases between them. The CDR3 covers 14 residues. Germline values: CDR1 KGHSH, CDR2 LQKENI. The CDR3 spells CASSLGAAPDTQYF. CDR3 nucleotides: TGTGCCAGCTCACTGGGGGCGGCCCCAGATACGCAGTATTTT.

This clone came up once. The chain links TRBV5-8 to TRBJ2-5, with TRBD1 matching over 9 bases. CDR1 is SGHTS, CDR2 YDEGEE, per germline. This CDR3 has 15 residues. V gave up 7 bases and J gave up 4 bases; unmatched junction bases: 11. The CDR3 DNA is TGTGCCAGCCGCTGGATGACAGGGGGTAGAGAGACCCAGTACTTC. Translating it yields CASRWMTGGRETQYF. Full variable domain (remainder filled in from reference TRBV5-8 and TRBJ2-5): EAGVTQSPTHLIKTRGQQATLRCSPISGHTSVYWYQQALGLGLQFLLWYDEGEERNRGNFPPRFSGRQFPNYSSELNVNALELEDSALYLCASRWMTGGRETQYFGPGTRLLVL.

This clone was seen once. The CDR3 loop reads CASSPTGNPYEQYF. Written as DNA, the CDR3 is TGTGCCAGCAGCCCTACAGGGAATCCCTACGAGCAGTACTTC. The J gene is TRBJ2-7, the V gene TRBV13; D possibly corresponds to TRBD1 (6 bases). V lost 5 bases and J lost 2, with 13 bases in between. The germline gives CDR1 PRHDT, CDR2 FYEKMQ (reference sequence). This CDR3 comprises 14 residues.

The chain links TRBV7-6 to TRBJ2-7; 8 nucleotides align to TRBD2. Germline assignment: CDR1 SGHVS and CDR2 FNYEAQ. Trimming cost V 0 bases and J 6 bases; bases outside gene matches: 10. This CDR3 contains 16 residues. The CDR3 spells CASSLASRGGLGEQYF. The CDR3 DNA follows: TGTGCCAGCAGCTTAGCTAGTCGGGGGGGGCTCGGCGAGCAGTACTTC.

This clone was seen once. V is TRBV6-1 and J is TRBJ2-2; 10 positions agree with TRBD2. Germline V gene data show CDR1 as MNHNS and CDR2 as SASEGT. This CDR3 is 15 amino acids long. With V trimmed by 2 bases and J by 7 bases, 4 bases remained unmatched. The CDR3 nucleotides read TGTGCCAGCAGTGAAACTAGCGGGGCCGTCGGGGAGCTGTTTTTT. It specifies CASSETSGAVGELFF.

The CDR3 loop reads CASSYAREYSNQPQHF. DNA of the CDR3: TGTGCCAGCAGTTACGCGAGAGAATATAGCAATCAGCCCCAGCATTTT. This chain links TRBV7-2 with TRBJ1-5; D is undetermined. CDR1 is SGHTA and CDR2 is FQGNSA in the germline V gene. The CDR3 is 16 amino acids. V dropped 6 bases and J dropped 0 bases, with 15 bases sitting between them.

The V gene is TRBV11-3, the J gene TRBJ2-7, with a possible D match to TRBD1 (5 bases). The V end lost 3 bases, the J end lost 0 bases, and 12 bases lay between the germline ends. Germline CDR1 reads SGHNT; CDR2 reads YENEEA. The CDR3 contains 15 residues. The CDR3 region has the DNA TGTGCCAGCAGCTTGGGGCAGAAGAGCTCCTACGAGCAGTACTTC. Its protein is CASSLGQKSSYEQYF.

The genes are TRBV9 and TRBJ2-5; maybe TRBD1 (5 bases). V was trimmed by 0 bases and J by 5 bases, leaving 5 bases between them. The CDR3 sequence is 12 residues long. Germline V CDR1 and CDR2: SGDLS, YYNGEE. CDR3: CASSVAGETQYF. In nucleotides, the CDR3 is TGTGCCAGCAGCGTAGCAGGGGAGACCCAGTACTTC.

This clone occurred once. The chain joins TRBV5-6 to TRBJ1-1; D might be TRBD1 (5 bases). Trimming left V 5 bases short and J 5 bases short, with 13 bases between. This CDR3 region has 13 residues. The germline CDR1 and CDR2 sequences are SGHDT and YYEEEE. In nucleotides, the CDR3 is TGTGCCAGCAGATCAGGGTGGGATACTGAAGCTTTCTTT. This gives the protein CASRSGWDTEAFF. The whole variable domain, filled in from reference TRBV5-6 and TRBJ1-1, reads DAGVTQSPTHLIKTRGQQVTLRCSPKSGHDTVSWYQQALGQGPQFIFQYYEEEERQRGNFPDRFSGHQFPNYSSELNVNALLLGDSALYLCASRSGWDTEAFFGQGTRLTVV.

The genes are TRBV15 and TRBJ1-1, with 7 bases identical to TRBD1. Germline V CDR1 and CDR2: LNHNV, YYDKDF (reference sequence). V was pared by 5 bases and J by 0 bases, with 3 bases of the junction left unmatched. CDR3 length: 14 residues. CDR3 DNA sequence: TGTGCCACCAGCGGGGGGACAGTGAACACTGAAGCTTTCTTT. Translated: CATSGGTVNTEAFF.

In nucleotides, the CDR3 is TGTGCCAGCAGTTTTCCGCGATCGGGCACAGATACGCAGTATTTT. Amino acids: CASSFPRSGTDTQYF. V and J are TRBV27 and TRBJ2-3; no definite D call. Trimming removed 3 bases from V and 1 base from J, with 11 bases in between. The CDR3 loop spans 15 amino acids. Germline values: CDR1 MNHEY, CDR2 SMNVEV (reference sequence).

V gene TRBV10-1 combines with J gene TRBJ2-1, with 11 nucleotides matching TRBD2. J was trimmed by 4 bases and V by 4 bases; bases with no gene match: 9. The CDR3 has 17 amino acids. CDR1 is WNHNN, CDR2 SYGVQD, per germline (reference sequence). Here the CDR3 reads CASSGTSTSGDYNEQFF. In DNA, the CDR3 is TGCGCCAGCAGTGGGACCTCGACTAGCGGGGATTACAATGAGCAGTTCTTC.

The chain couples TRBV5-6 to TRBJ1-4, with no clear D. This CDR3 is built from 12 residues. V lost 2 bases, J lost 14 bases, and 13 bases lay in between. CDR1 is SGHDT, CDR2 YYEEEE, per germline. The chain's CDR3 is CASSFIGAELFF. The CDR3 DNA reads as TGTGCCAGCAGCTTTATAGGAGCAGAGCTGTTTTTT.

The rearrangement uses TRBV3-1 (or the pseudogene TRBV3-2) and TRBJ1-1; 7 nucleotides align to TRBD1. CDR1 LGHDT and CDR2 YNNKEL come from the germline V gene (reference sequence). J gave up 4 bases and V 4 bases, and 3 bases lay outside the gene matches. This CDR3 comprises 13 residues. CDR3 DNA: TGTGCCAGCAGCCCGACAGGGATCACTGAAGCTTTCTTT. Protein product: CASSPTGITEAFF.

The genes are TRBV27 and TRBJ2-1; 7 bases are shared with TRBD2. The CDR3 loop spans 13 amino acids. The germline CDR1 and CDR2 sequences are MNHEY and SMNVEV (reference sequence). V gave up 4 bases and J gave up 14 bases; unmatched junction bases: 11. CDR3 region: CASSSGLGSDKFF. The CDR3 DNA follows: TGTGCCAGCAGTTCAGGACTAGGGTCCGATAAGTTCTTC.

The rearrangement uses TRBV24-1 and TRBJ2-7; 8 bases are shared with TRBD1. The trim removed 5 bases at V and 6 bases at J, leaving 5 bases unmatched. Per germline, CDR1 KGHDR and CDR2 SFDVKD. This CDR3 spans 13 amino acids. This chain's CDR3 is CATSGQGASEQYF. The CDR3 nucleotides read TGTGCCACCAGTGGGCAGGGGGCAAGCGAGCAGTACTTC.

On this clone itself: In the same sample, other DNA sequences code for this CDR3. This chain links TRBV5-1 with TRBJ1-1, with D unclear. The CDR3 covers 14 residues. CDR1 and CDR2 from the germline V gene are SGHRS and YFSETQ. The V end lost 0 bases, the J end lost 1 base, and 7 bases lay between the germline ends. The CDR3 region is CASSLVGGNTEAFF. In DNA, the CDR3 is TGCGCCAGCAGCTTGGTAGGCGGGAACACTGAAGCTTTCTTT.

The chain employs TRBV20-1 and TRBJ1-2, with a tentative D call TRBD1 (5 bases). This CDR3 is built from 13 residues. V lost 3 bases and J lost 1, with 9 bases in between. Looked up from germline, CDR1 is DFQATT and CDR2 is SNEGSKA (reference sequence). The CDR3 nucleotides are TGCAGTGCTAGTCTGGGACTTAACTATGGCTACACCTTC. Its protein product is CSASLGLNYGYTF.

This chain uses TRBV28 with TRBJ1-1; 8 bases map to TRBD1. V gave up 7 bases and J gave up 2 bases; unmatched junction bases: 9. The CDR3 is 15 amino acids. In germline, CDR1 is MDHEN, CDR2 SYDVKM. The CDR3 here is CASKGSGTGNTEAFF. CDR3 nucleotide sequence: TGTGCCAGCAAGGGATCCGGGACAGGCAACACTGAAGCTTTCTTT.

The CDR3 DNA follows: TGTGCCAGCAGTTACTCTGACAGGGTTCGCAATGAGCAGTTCTTC. Translating gives CASSYSDRVRNEQFF. The rearrangement links TRBV6-5 to TRBJ2-1; 7 bases agree with TRBD1. The junction had 5 bases not matched to a gene; V was cut back by 0 bases and J by 6 bases. Germline V lookup: CDR1 MNHEY, CDR2 SVGAGI. This CDR3 spans 15 amino acids.

The chain uses TRBV25-1 and TRBJ2-7, with D possibly being TRBD2 (6 bases). CDR1 and CDR2 from the germline V gene are MGHDK and SYGVNS. CDR3 length: 13 residues. Trimming shortened V by 4 bases and J by 6 bases, and 13 bases separated the two germline ends. CDR3 in DNA: TGTGCCAGCAGTGTTAGGACTACCAGCGAGCAGTACTTC. Its translation: CASSVRTTSEQYF.

This clone has a handful of counts. The chain joins TRBV23-1 to TRBJ1-1; 7 bases match TRBD1. TRBV23-1 is filed as an ORF, its function uncertain. With V trimmed by 7 bases and J by 8 bases, 7 bases remained unmatched. The CDR3 runs to 12 residues. CDR3 amino acids: CASMEGALEAFF. CDR3 nucleotide sequence: TGCGCCAGCATGGAGGGGGCCCTGGAAGCTTTCTTT.

V is TRBV4-2 and J is TRBJ1-3; 8 bases map to TRBD1. V dropped 2 bases and J dropped 6; count of bases not matched to a gene: 12. The CDR3 has 17 residues. Germline assignment: CDR1 LGHNA and CDR2 YNFKEQ. Here the CDR3 reads CASSQSPIQGASNTIYF. Here the CDR3 DNA reads TGTGCCAGCAGCCAAAGCCCCATCCAGGGGGCTTCAAACACCATATATTTT.

V is TRBV3-1 (or the pseudogene TRBV3-2) and J is TRBJ1-5; D may be TRBD1 (6 bases). The V end lost 0 bases, the J end lost 6 bases, and 15 bases lay between the germline ends. The CDR3 length is 16 residues. Germline V gives CDR1 LGHDT, CDR2 YNNKEL (reference sequence). This CDR3 is CASSQDSGGQGQPQHF. The DNA of the CDR3 is TGTGCCAGCAGCCAAGATAGCGGGGGGCAAGGTCAGCCCCAGCATTTT.